The 10 T cell receptor beta chains given below trace back to one sample, sequenced in a study of cytomegalovirus exposure and HLA in healthy donors. The repertoire was sequenced with immunoSEQ multiplex PCR; TCRdb's copy has only in-frame clones and lacks some. Here the sample spans 150,000 to 200,000 clones, about nine tenths being singletons. The sequenced material came from PBMCs. These receptors all stem from a woman aged 18-30 years in good health and CMV-seropositive.

The chain joins TRBV11-2 to TRBJ1-1; possible D gene TRBD1, 6 bases. Between the trimmed V and J ends, which lost 3 bases and 10 bases, there was a span of 18 bases. This CDR3 is 14 amino acids long. Germline loops: CDR1 SGHAT, CDR2 FQNNGV. CDR3 bases: TGTGCCAGCAGCTTCAACCACAGGGTGTGGGGAGCTTTCTTT. Translation: CASSFNHRVWGAFF.

This chain joins TRBV4-2 and TRBJ1-3, with no clear D. V lost 3 bases and J lost 1, with 7 bases in between. Germline values: CDR1 LGHNA, CDR2 YNFKEQ. The CDR3 sequence is 14 residues long. The CDR3 sequence is CASSHGLSGNTIYF. CDR3 in DNA: TGTGCCAGCAGCCACGGTTTATCTGGAAACACCATATATTTT.

The CDR3 DNA follows: TGTGCCAGCAGCCTGGACAGGGATCAGCCCCAGCATTTT. Its translation is CASSLDRDQPQHF. The J gene is TRBJ1-5, the V gene TRBV5-6; 8 bases fit TRBD1. The CDR3 has 13 amino acids. From germline, CDR1 is SGHDT and CDR2 YYEEEE. Trimming at V came to 4 bases and at J to 5 bases, leaving 2 bases not matched to a gene.

The chain is built from TRBV19 and TRBJ1-5; D possibly corresponds to TRBD1 (5 bases). The CDR3 contains 14 residues. V was clipped by 9 bases and J by 4 bases, with 16 bases between them. The germline gives CDR1 LNHDA, CDR2 SQIVND (reference sequence). Written as DNA, the CDR3 is TGTGCCAGCCTCTCACCCGACAGTAATCAGCCCCAGCATTTT. Residues: CASLSPDSNQPQHF.

J is TRBJ2-1 and V is TRBV6-4, with 9 bases identical to TRBD2. This CDR3 is built from 16 residues. V gave up 4 bases and J gave up 4 bases; unmatched junction bases: 8. The germline CDR1 and CDR2 sequences are MRHNA and SNTAGT. In DNA, the CDR3 is TGTGCCAGCAGTGGCGGGAGGGCCGGAGAATACAATGAGCAGTTCTTC. The encoded protein is CASSGGRAGEYNEQFF.

V is TRBV27 and J is TRBJ1-1; D remains unclear. Germline V lookup: CDR1 MNHEY, CDR2 SMNVEV (reference sequence). The CDR3 runs to 11 residues. Trimming took 5 bases from V and 5 from J, leaving 6 bases between them. This CDR3 reads CASSPGTEAFF. CDR3 DNA: TGTGCCAGCAGTCCAGGTACTGAAGCTTTCTTT.

This chain joins TRBV7-3 and TRBJ2-1, with TRBD2 matching 8 bases. The CDR3 totals 16 residues. V shed 0 bases, J shed 7 bases, and the junction held 8 bases outside the gene matches. Per the germline V gene, CDR1 is SGHTA and CDR2 is FQGTGA. In nucleotides, the CDR3 is TGTGCCAGCAGCTTAACGGGTAGCGGGATAGGGAATGAGCAGTTCTTC. This sequence encodes CASSLTGSGIGNEQFF.

The chain recombines TRBV7-8 with TRBJ2-5; D remains ambiguous. CDR3 length equals 14 residues. Per the germline V gene, CDR1 is SGHVS and CDR2 is FQNEAQ. The V gene lost 5 bases and the J gene lost 2 bases, with 12 bases spanning the gap. CDR3 DNA: TGTGCCAGCAGCCGACTCTATATGCAAGAGACCCAGTACTTC. As protein: CASSRLYMQETQYF. Looking up the rest from reference TRBV7-8 and TRBJ2-5 gives the full variable domain: GAGVSQSPRYKVAKRGQDVALRCDPISGHVSLFWYQQALGQGPEFLTYFQNEAQLDKSGLPSDRFFAERPEGSVSTLKIQRTQQEDSAVYLCASSRLYMQETQYFGPGTRLLVL.

The genes are TRBV11-3 and TRBJ2-1; perhaps TRBD1 as D (6 bases). The V end lost 5 bases, the J end lost 5 bases, and 13 bases lay between the germline ends. Germline V gene data show CDR1 as SGHNT and CDR2 as YENEEA. This CDR3 is built from 14 residues. This CDR3 reads CASSLGQTNNEQFF. The CDR3 DNA is TGTGCCAGCAGCCTTGGACAGACAAACAATGAGCAGTTCTTC.

CDR3 loop: CATGGGTGRNEQYF. The CDR3 nucleotides read TGTGCCACCGGGGGGGGGACAGGGAGAAACGAGCAGTACTTC. The V gene is TRBV6-5, the J gene TRBJ2-7, with a possible D match to TRBD1 (9 bases). V lost 10 bases and J lost 5, with 21 bases in between. The CDR3 spans 14 residues. Germline V lookup: CDR1 MNHEY, CDR2 SVGAGI.